These T cell receptor beta chains were read from a single sample in a study of shared clonotypes between healthy human individuals. Assay used: immunoSEQ multiplex PCR; TCRdb lists only in-frame clones, some missing. The table lists about 520,000 clones, around four fifths of them singletons, with 9.5% to 15% in the top ten. The sequenced sample was PBMCs. These TCRs come from a woman between 40 and 55 years old in good health. Some clones in this sample may be carry-over from other donors' samples. Both conserved end residues are part of each CDR3. The order of the fields is D gene, V gene, clone size, J gene, CDR3 protein, CDR3 DNA. A D gene is named only where the DNA matches it firmly. A clone size is listed for some rows: how often the clone was seen (once, few, many), or a class if it is expanded.

d_call: TRBD2
v_call: TRBV7-6
clone_size: once
j_call: TRBJ2-7
cdr3_aa: CASSPVAGGDEQYF
cdr3_nt: TGTGCCAGCAGCCCAGTAGCGGGAGGGGACGAGCAGTACTTC

d_call: TRBD2
v_call: TRBV2
clone_size: once
j_call: TRBJ2-1
cdr3_aa: CASSARTRAYNEQFF
cdr3_nt: TGTGCCAGCAGTGCTCGGACTAGGGCCTACAATGAGCAGTTCTTC

d_call: TRBD2
v_call: TRBV6-5
clone_size: -
j_call: TRBJ2-7
cdr3_aa: CASSYSLPAGDYEQYF
cdr3_nt: TGTGCCAGCAGTTACTCGTTACCAGCGGGAGACTACGAGCAGTACTTC

d_call: -
v_call: TRBV7-2
clone_size: few
j_call: TRBJ2-3
cdr3_aa: CASSLDGGSTDTQYF
cdr3_nt: TGTGCCAGCAGCTTAGACGGCGGGAGCACAGATACGCAGTATTTT

d_call: -
v_call: TRBV5-1
clone_size: -
j_call: TRBJ2-7
cdr3_aa: CASTIKLGIPDVNEQYF
cdr3_nt: TGCGCCAGCACGATCAAATTAGGGATCCCTGACGTAAACGAGCAGTACTTC

d_call: -
v_call: TRBV15
clone_size: -
j_call: TRBJ1-3
cdr3_aa: CATSREYGGQDTIYF
cdr3_nt: TGTGCCACCAGCAGAGAGTACGGGGGGCAGGACACCATATATTTT

d_call: -
v_call: TRBV30
clone_size: -
j_call: TRBJ1-4
cdr3_aa: CAWSRQTNEKLFF
cdr3_nt: TGTGCCTGGAGTCGTCAAACTAATGAAAAACTGTTTTTT

d_call: -
v_call: TRBV28
clone_size: -
j_call: TRBJ1-2
cdr3_aa: CASGVNYGYTF
cdr3_nt: TGTGCCAGCGGGGTAAACTATGGCTACACCTTC

d_call: TRBD2
v_call: TRBV9
clone_size: -
j_call: TRBJ2-1
cdr3_aa: CASSPTGTSYNEQFF
cdr3_nt: TGTGCCAGCAGCCCCACCGGGACTAGCTACAATGAGCAGTTCTTC

d_call: TRBD1
v_call: TRBV11-2
clone_size: -
j_call: TRBJ2-7
cdr3_aa: CASSRGTVYEQYF
cdr3_nt: TGTGCCAGCAGCAGAGGGACAGTCTACGAGCAGTACTTC

d_call: TRBD1
v_call: TRBV7-7
clone_size: many
j_call: TRBJ1-1
cdr3_aa: CASSLDRGTEAFF
cdr3_nt: TGTGCTAGCAGTCTAGACAGGGGCACTGAAGCTTTCTTT

d_call: -
v_call: TRBV19
clone_size: -
j_call: TRBJ1-5
cdr3_aa: CASSIQGRGGNQPQHF
cdr3_nt: TGTGCCAGTAGTATTCAGGGAAGGGGTGGCAATCAGCCCCAGCATTTT

d_call: -
v_call: TRBV29-1
clone_size: -
j_call: TRBJ1-4
cdr3_aa: CSVELPGGEKLFF
cdr3_nt: TGCAGCGTTGAACTACCCGGGGGTGAAAAACTGTTTTTT

d_call: -
v_call: TRBV9
clone_size: -
j_call: TRBJ1-2
cdr3_aa: CASSETGYGYTF
cdr3_nt: TGTGCCAGCAGCGAGACTGGCTATGGCTACACCTTC

d_call: -
v_call: TRBV23-1
clone_size: -
j_call: TRBJ1-4
cdr3_aa: CASSQSARGGITNEKLFF
cdr3_nt: TGCGCCAGCAGTCAATCGGCCAGGGGTGGGATTACTAATGAAAAACTGTTTTTT

d_call: -
v_call: TRBV6-5
clone_size: -
j_call: TRBJ2-5
cdr3_aa: CASSAPGQPQETQYF
cdr3_nt: TGTGCCAGCAGTGCGCCGGGACAACCCCAAGAGACCCAGTACTTC

d_call: -
v_call: TRBV6-5
clone_size: -
j_call: TRBJ1-3
cdr3_aa: CASRGDSGNTIYF
cdr3_nt: TGTGCCAGCCGCGGCGACTCTGGAAACACCATATATTTT

d_call: TRBD2
v_call: TRBV7-7
clone_size: -
j_call: TRBJ2-1
cdr3_aa: CASSPGTTANEQFF
cdr3_nt: TGTGCTAGCAGCCCCGGGACTACTGCCAATGAGCAGTTCTTC

d_call: -
v_call: TRBV11-2
clone_size: -
j_call: TRBJ1-2
cdr3_aa: CASSTQMGGYTF
cdr3_nt: TGTGCCAGCAGCACCCAAATGGGTGGCTACACCTTC

d_call: TRBD1
v_call: TRBV6-6
clone_size: -
j_call: TRBJ1-2
cdr3_aa: CASRDRQGPGYGYTF
cdr3_nt: TGTGCCAGCAGAGACCGACAGGGCCCCGGGTATGGCTACACCTTC

d_call: -
v_call: TRBV10-3
clone_size: -
j_call: TRBJ2-1
cdr3_aa: CAISESGGRADFEQFF
cdr3_nt: TGTGCCATCAGTGAGTCAGGGGGGAGGGCCGATTTTGAGCAGTTCTTC

d_call: TRBD2
v_call: TRBV18
clone_size: few
j_call: TRBJ2-7
cdr3_aa: CASSPRSGRASYEQYF
cdr3_nt: TGTGCCAGCTCACCACGTAGCGGGAGGGCCTCCTACGAGCAGTACTTC

d_call: TRBD2
v_call: TRBV6-1
clone_size: once
j_call: TRBJ2-1
cdr3_aa: CASSPTSGSYNEQFF
cdr3_nt: TGTGCCAGCAGCCCCACTAGCGGAAGCTACAATGAGCAGTTCTTC

d_call: -
v_call: TRBV7-2
clone_size: -
j_call: TRBJ2-1
cdr3_aa: CASSPRQGPSEQFF
cdr3_nt: TGTGCCAGCAGCCCGCGGCAGGGCCCCAGTGAGCAGTTCTTC

d_call: -
v_call: TRBV9
clone_size: -
j_call: TRBJ2-7
cdr3_aa: CASSVVVYSYEQYF
cdr3_nt: TGTGCCAGCAGCGTAGTGGTTTACTCCTACGAGCAGTACTTC

d_call: TRBD1
v_call: TRBV28
clone_size: -
j_call: TRBJ1-2
cdr3_aa: CASRVQGAGGYTF
cdr3_nt: TGTGCCTCTCGGGTACAGGGGGCGGGAGGCTACACCTTC

d_call: -
v_call: TRBV6-1
clone_size: once
j_call: TRBJ2-1
cdr3_aa: CASSTTGGYNEQFF
cdr3_nt: TGTGCCAGCAGCACGACTGGGGGCTACAATGAGCAGTTCTTC

d_call: -
v_call: TRBV7-3
clone_size: -
j_call: TRBJ2-7
cdr3_aa: CASSLTSASEQYF
cdr3_nt: TGTGCCAGCAGCTTAACTTCAGCGAGCGAGCAGTACTTC

d_call: -
v_call: TRBV2
clone_size: -
j_call: TRBJ2-5
cdr3_aa: CASSPTRQETQYF
cdr3_nt: TGTGCCAGCAGTCCTACACGCCAAGAGACCCAGTACTTC

d_call: -
v_call: TRBV30
clone_size: -
j_call: TRBJ2-1
cdr3_aa: CAWDFSYNEQFF
cdr3_nt: TGTGCCTGGGACTTCTCCTACAATGAGCAGTTCTTC

d_call: -
v_call: TRBV7-8
clone_size: -
j_call: TRBJ1-5
cdr3_aa: CASSRTETSNQPQHF
cdr3_nt: TGTGCCAGCAGCCGGACAGAGACTAGCAATCAGCCCCAGCATTTT

d_call: TRBD2
v_call: TRBV9
clone_size: -
j_call: TRBJ2-2
cdr3_aa: CASSFSGGGSGELFF
cdr3_nt: TGTGCCAGCAGCTTTAGCGGGGGAGGTTCCGGGGAGCTGTTTTTT

d_call: -
v_call: TRBV6-5
clone_size: -
j_call: TRBJ2-2
cdr3_aa: CASSYGTDRELFF
cdr3_nt: TGTGCCAGCAGTTACGGGACCGACCGGGAGCTGTTTTTT

d_call: -
v_call: TRBV7-3
clone_size: -
j_call: TRBJ2-6
cdr3_aa: CASSPSRGRIGGANVLTF
cdr3_nt: TGTGCCAGCAGCCCCTCCCGGGGGAGGATTGGAGGGGCCAACGTCCTGACTTTC

d_call: -
v_call: TRBV11-2
clone_size: -
j_call: TRBJ1-1
cdr3_aa: CASSPRGDGTEAFF
cdr3_nt: TGTGCCAGCAGCCCGAGAGGGGACGGCACTGAAGCTTTCTTT

d_call: TRBD1
v_call: TRBV7-3
clone_size: -
j_call: TRBJ1-1
cdr3_aa: CASSRIGGGNTEAFF
cdr3_nt: TGTGCCAGCAGCCGGATAGGGGGCGGGAACACTGAAGCTTTCTTT

d_call: -
v_call: TRBV14
clone_size: -
j_call: TRBJ2-4
cdr3_aa: CASSQEGLIAKNIQYF
cdr3_nt: TGTGCCAGCAGCCAAGAGGGCCTTATAGCCAAAAACATTCAGTACTTC

d_call: TRBD2
v_call: TRBV10-3
clone_size: -
j_call: TRBJ2-3
cdr3_aa: CAISSGRADTQYF
cdr3_nt: TGTGCCATCAGTAGCGGGAGGGCAGATACGCAGTATTTT